This is a list of T cell receptor beta chains from one sample in a study of beta chain features in type 1 diabetes. The protocol was immunoSEQ multiplex PCR, while the TCRdb copy is restricted to in-frame clones and leaves out a portion. This sample carries 250,000 to 350,000 clones, around 13% of them seen once, and the ten largest clones take more than 6.5%. Sequencing was carried out using central memory CD4+ T cells from blood. These receptor sequences come from a young man in good health. The CDR3 runs from the conserved cysteine through the conserved F or W. A D gene is named only where the DNA matches it firmly. Clone size is shown for a subset of rows, as once, few, many or a class of expanded clone.

15 TRBJ2-2 TRBV19 - - CASSIRGQSTGELFF TGTGCCAGTAGTATTCGAGGACAGTCCACCGGGGAGCTGTTTTTT
15 TRBJ1-5 TRBV27 - many CASSLSRGLKGVQHF TGTGCCAGCAGTTTATCAAGAGGGCTTAAGGGAGTCCAGCATTTT
13 TRBJ2-3 TRBV7-8 - few CASSLGEGTAQYF TGTGCCAGCAGCTTAGGCGAGGGGACCGCGCAGTATTTT
14 TRBJ2-5 TRBV15 - few CATSAGYGQETQYF TGTGCCACCAGTGCCGGCTATGGCCAAGAGACCCAGTACTTC
13 TRBJ1-1 TRBV30 - few CAWRVGTWGEAFF TGTGCCTGGAGGGTCGGGACCTGGGGTGAAGCTTTCTTT
13 TRBJ2-5 TRBV28 - few CASSSRDGETQYF TGTGCCAGCAGTTCCCGGGACGGGGAGACCCAGTACTTC
13 TRBJ2-1 TRBV15 - - CATSRSGNDEQFF TGTGCCACCAGCAGGTCCGGCAACGATGAGCAGTTCTTC
15 TRBJ2-7 TRBV7-2 TRBD2 - CASSLFGTTQYEQYF TGTGCCAGCAGCTTATTTGGGACTACGCAATACGAGCAGTACTTC
14 TRBJ1-1 TRBV11-3 - many CASSVGLGNTEAFF TGTGCCAGCAGCGTCGGGTTAGGGAACACTGAAGCTTTCTTT
13 TRBJ1-5 TRBV30 - few CAWSVGVNQPQHF TGTGCCTGGAGTGTGGGGGTAAATCAGCCCCAGCATTTT
13 TRBJ1-1 TRBV27 - - CASSFESVGRAFF TGTGCCAGCAGTTTTGAATCGGTGGGACGAGCTTTCTTT
16 TRBJ2-5 TRBV5-4 TRBD2 few CASSLASGGAQETQYF TGTGCCAGCAGCTTAGCGAGCGGGGGGGCCCAAGAGACCCAGTACTTC
14 TRBJ1-4 TRBV7-9 - - CASSAGSVGEKLFF TGTGCCAGCAGCGCAGGGTCGGTCGGTGAAAAACTGTTTTTT
13 TRBJ1-1 TRBV5-1 - few CASSRRENTEAFF TGCGCCAGCAGCCGCCGGGAGAACACTGAAGCTTTCTTT
17 TRBJ1-4 TRBV6-1 TRBD1 many CASSGDRGRGANEKLFF TGTGCCAGCAGTGGAGACAGGGGCCGTGGGGCTAATGAAAAACTGTTTTTT
16 TRBJ2-3 TRBV4-3 TRBD2 - CASSQTSGRVTDTQYF TGCGCCAGCAGCCAAACCAGCGGGAGGGTAACAGATACGCAGTATTTT
14 TRBJ2-5 TRBV10-3 TRBD1 few CAISARQGQETQYF TGTGCCATCAGTGCCCGACAGGGTCAAGAGACCCAGTACTTC
17 TRBJ1-5 TRBV7-9 TRBD1 few CASSAKPGQGPYQPQHF TGTGCCAGCAGCGCCAAACCGGGACAGGGGCCTTATCAGCCCCAGCATTTT
12 TRBJ1-1 TRBV29-1 TRBD1 few CSVALGGQEAFF TGCAGCGTTGCGTTGGGGGGACAGGAAGCTTTCTTT
16 TRBJ1-4 TRBV27 - many CASSRLGGGANEKLFF TGTGCCAGCAGCCGCCTGGGTGGCGGGGCTAATGAAAAACTGTTTTTT
16 TRBJ2-5 TRBV5-1 - few CASSLGGIIVQETQYF TGCGCCAGCAGCTTGGGGGGCATTATAGTCCAAGAGACCCAGTACTTC
12 TRBJ1-5 TRBV10-2 - many CASSDSNQPQHF TGCGCCAGCTCGGACAGCAATCAGCCCCAGCATTTT
13 TRBJ1-1 TRBV18 - many CASSLWKNTEAFF TGTGCCAGCTCACTCTGGAAGAACACTGAAGCTTTCTTT
19 TRBJ1-1 TRBV5-4 TRBD1 - CASSLGGTGGVLVNTEAFF TGTGCCAGCAGCTTGGGGGGGACAGGGGGAGTTTTGGTGAACACTGAAGCTTTCTTT
13 TRBJ1-2 TRBV19 - many CASKFAAAYGYTF TGTGCCAGTAAATTCGCAGCCGCCTATGGCTACACCTTC
13 TRBJ2-3 TRBV5-4 - few CASSSQYTDTQYF TGTGCCAGCAGCTCGCAGTACACAGATACGCAGTATTTT
15 TRBJ2-1 TRBV6-6 - few CASSYEALGIAEQFF TGTGCCAGCAGTTACGAGGCCTTGGGCATCGCTGAGCAGTTCTTC
15 TRBJ1-2 TRBV5-6 - - CASSLKPTSYDGYTF TGTGCCAGCAGCTTAAAACCAACATCGTACGATGGCTACACCTTC
10 TRBJ2-1 TRBV20-1 - - CSAQNNEQFF TGCAGTGCTCAGAACAATGAGCAGTTCTTC
16 TRBJ2-1 TRBV18 TRBD2 few CASSLPGTSARNEQFF TGTGCCAGCTCACTCCCCGGGACTAGTGCTCGGAATGAGCAGTTCTTC
14 TRBJ1-4 TRBV7-9 - few CASSFYGDNEKLFF TGTGCCAGCAGCTTCTACGGTGATAATGAAAAACTGTTTTTT
16 TRBJ1-6 TRBV4-3 - few CASSQGPGPNNSPLHF TGCGCCAGCAGCCAAGGTCCCGGGCCAAATAATTCACCCCTCCACTTT
15 TRBJ1-5 TRBV15 - many CATSRDPQGRQPQHF TGTGCCACCAGCAGAGATCCACAGGGTCGCCAGCCCCAGCATTTT
16 TRBJ1-6 TRBV27 TRBD1 - CASSLLGGGSSSPLHF TGTGCCAGCAGTTTATTAGGGGGCGGTTCGTCTTCACCCCTCCACTTT
15 TRBJ1-4 TRBV5-8 - - CASSYGEIPNQKLFF TGTGCCAGCAGCTACGGGGAAATCCCTAACCAAAAACTGTTTTTT
11 TRBJ2-3 TRBV7-9 - - CASSPTDTQYF TGTGCCAGCTCGCCGACAGATACGCAGTATTTT
14 TRBJ2-3 TRBV5-4 TRBD1 - CASYRDRVTDTQYF TGTGCCAGTTACCGGGACAGGGTCACAGATACGCAGTATTTT
14 TRBJ2-7 TRBV2 TRBD2 few CASSPGSGGAPQYF TGTGCCAGCAGCCCCGGTAGCGGGGGGGCTCCGCAGTACTTC
16 TRBJ2-5 TRBV5-1 TRBD1 - CASSFNGQGASETQYF TGCGCCAGCAGCTTCAACGGACAGGGGGCTAGTGAGACCCAGTACTTC
14 TRBJ1-5 TRBV18 TRBD1 - CASSTRGGNQPQHF TGTGCCAGCTCGACCAGGGGGGGCAATCAGCCCCAGCATTTT
14 TRBJ1-4 TRBV4-3 - - CASSQDRVGEKLFF TGCGCCAGCAGCCAAGACAGGGTGGGGGAAAAACTGTTTTTT
12 TRBJ2-1 TRBV6-5 - few CASSLSPSEQFF TGTGCCAGCAGTTTAAGTCCCAGTGAGCAGTTCTTC
14 TRBJ2-1 TRBV18 - - CASSPPQKINEQFF TGTGCCAGCTCACCACCGCAGAAGATCAATGAGCAGTTCTTC
16 TRBJ2-2 TRBV7-2 TRBD1 - CASSLRGRVNTGELFF TGTGCCAGCAGCTTGAGGGGGCGCGTGAACACCGGGGAGCTGTTTTTT
13 TRBJ2-3 TRBV7-2 - - CASSPGLTDTQYF TGTGCCAGCAGCCCAGGACTGACAGATACGCAGTATTTT
14 TRBJ1-1 TRBV11-2 - few CASSPDSLNTEAFF TGTGCCAGCAGCCCGGACAGCTTAAACACTGAAGCTTTCTTT
13 TRBJ2-1 TRBV7-2 - many CASSTGDRYEQFF TGTGCCAGTAGCACCGGAGATCGATATGAGCAGTTCTTC
15 TRBJ1-1 TRBV10-2 - few CASRDVTRLNTEAFF TGCGCCAGCAGGGACGTGACACGTCTTAACACTGAAGCTTTCTTT
15 TRBJ1-1 TRBV5-6 - - CASTLPSHENTEAFF TGTGCCAGCACCCTCCCAAGTCATGAGAACACTGAAGCTTTCTTT
15 TRBJ2-7 TRBV6-5 - few CASKLNDGNSYEQYF TGTGCCAGCAAACTGAATGACGGGAACTCCTACGAGCAGTACTTC
15 TRBJ1-1 TRBV27 - few CASSPSDSPNTEAFF TGTGCCAGCAGTCCCTCGGACAGCCCGAACACTGAAGCTTTCTTT
13 TRBJ2-7 TRBV5-1 TRBD1 few CASSPGTAYEQYF TGCGCCAGCAGCCCAGGGACAGCTTACGAGCAGTACTTC
15 TRBJ1-2 TRBV4-3 TRBD1 - CASSQDTQGWYGYTF TGCGCCAGCAGCCAAGATACACAGGGGTGGTATGGCTACACCTTC
13 TRBJ1-2 TRBV25-1 TRBD1 few CASSEGDRVGYTF TGTGCCAGCAGTGAAGGGGACAGGGTAGGCTACACCTTC
13 TRBJ2-5 TRBV2 TRBD1 few CASRGTGGQTQYF TGTGCCAGCAGAGGGACAGGGGGACAGACCCAGTACTTC